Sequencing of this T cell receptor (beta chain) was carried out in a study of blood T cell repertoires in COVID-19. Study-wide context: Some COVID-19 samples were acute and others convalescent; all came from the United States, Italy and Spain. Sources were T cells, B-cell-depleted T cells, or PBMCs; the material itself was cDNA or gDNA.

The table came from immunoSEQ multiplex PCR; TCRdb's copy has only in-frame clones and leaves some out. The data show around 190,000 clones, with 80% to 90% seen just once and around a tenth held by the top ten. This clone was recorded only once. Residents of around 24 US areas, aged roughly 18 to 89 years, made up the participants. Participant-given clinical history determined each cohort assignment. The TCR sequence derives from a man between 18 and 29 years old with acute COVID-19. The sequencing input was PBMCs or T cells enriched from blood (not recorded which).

CDR3 loop: CASSPEAADTQYF. In DNA, the CDR3 is TGTGCCAGTAGCCCTGAGGCCGCAGATACGCAGTATTTT. This chain uses TRBV19 with TRBJ2-3; D is uncertain. Germline V gene data show CDR1 as LNHDA and CDR2 as SQIVND (reference sequence). V lost 6 bases to trimming and J lost 4 bases, with 11 bases between them. This CDR3 has 13 amino acids.